This T cell receptor (gamma chain) was retrieved from a study of gamma-delta chains in newborns, infants, children. About the research overall: Polyclonal expansion of innate γδ T cells after birth follows microbial exposure.

Relative to its sample, this clone is medium-sized. TCRdb repeated clone calling on the reads with CATT. The table has about 1,500 gamma-chain clones, 2.5% to 3.5% seen once. This receptor was obtained from a child who was a newborn, infant or young child, either healthy, febrile or measles-vaccinated (not recorded which). Source material: blood.

In nucleotides, the CDR3 is TGTGCCTTGTGGGATTTTTTGGGCGGCAAAAAAATCAAGGTATTT. Encoded protein: CALWDFLGGKKIKVF. The chain recombines TRGV9 with TRGJP. This CDR3 has 15 residues. Trimming took 4 bases from V and 13 from J; bases not matched to a gene: 10. The germline V gene encodes CDR1 GITISATS and CDR2 ISYDGTV (reference sequence).